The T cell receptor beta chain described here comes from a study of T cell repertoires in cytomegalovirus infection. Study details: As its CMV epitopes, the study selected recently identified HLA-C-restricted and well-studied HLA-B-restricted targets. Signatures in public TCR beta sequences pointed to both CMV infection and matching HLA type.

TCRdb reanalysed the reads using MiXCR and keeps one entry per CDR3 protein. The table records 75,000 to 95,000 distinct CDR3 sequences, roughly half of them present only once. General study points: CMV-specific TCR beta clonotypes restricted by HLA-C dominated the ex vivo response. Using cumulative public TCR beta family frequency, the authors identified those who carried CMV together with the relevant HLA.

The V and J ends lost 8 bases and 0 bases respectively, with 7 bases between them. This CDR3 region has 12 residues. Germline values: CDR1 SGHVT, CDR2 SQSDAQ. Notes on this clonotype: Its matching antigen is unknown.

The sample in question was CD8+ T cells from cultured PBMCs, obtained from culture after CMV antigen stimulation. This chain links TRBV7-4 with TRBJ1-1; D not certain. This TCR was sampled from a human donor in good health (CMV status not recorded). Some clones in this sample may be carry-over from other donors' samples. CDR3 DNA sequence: TGTGCCAGCGGACGGTTGAACACTGAAGCTTTCTTT. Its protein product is CASGRLNTEAFF.